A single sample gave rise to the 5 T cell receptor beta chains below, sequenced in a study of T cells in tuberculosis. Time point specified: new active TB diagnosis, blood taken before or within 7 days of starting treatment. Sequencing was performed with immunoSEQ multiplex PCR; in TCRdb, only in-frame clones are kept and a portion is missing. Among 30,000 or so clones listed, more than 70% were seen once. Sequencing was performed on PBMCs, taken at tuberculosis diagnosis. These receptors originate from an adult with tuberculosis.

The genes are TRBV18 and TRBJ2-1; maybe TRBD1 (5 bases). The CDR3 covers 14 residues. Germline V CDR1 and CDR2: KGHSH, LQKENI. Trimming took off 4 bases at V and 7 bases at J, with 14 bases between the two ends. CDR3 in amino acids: CASSLGDLRNEQFF. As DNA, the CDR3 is TGTGCCAGCTCACTAGGGGATCTGAGGAATGAGCAGTTCTTC.

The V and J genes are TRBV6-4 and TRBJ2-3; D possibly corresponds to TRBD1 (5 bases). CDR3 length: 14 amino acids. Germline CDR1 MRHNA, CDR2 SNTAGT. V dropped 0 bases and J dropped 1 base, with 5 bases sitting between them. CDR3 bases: TGTGCCAGCAGTGACTCAGGGGGCACAGATACGCAGTATTTT. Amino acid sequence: CASSDSGGTDTQYF.

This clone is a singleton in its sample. The CDR3 is CASSLAGNYEQYF. The CDR3 bases are TGCGCCAGCAGCTTGGCAGGGAACTACGAGCAGTACTTC. V is TRBV5-1 and J is TRBJ2-7; D may be TRBD1 (5 bases). CDR1 is SGHRS and CDR2 is YFSETQ in the germline V gene. CDR3 length: 13 residues. With 0 bases removed from V and 3 bases from J, the gap between germline ends came to 7 bases.

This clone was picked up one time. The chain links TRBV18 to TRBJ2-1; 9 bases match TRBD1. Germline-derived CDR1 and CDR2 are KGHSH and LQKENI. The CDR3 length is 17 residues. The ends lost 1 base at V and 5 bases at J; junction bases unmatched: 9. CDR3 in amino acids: CASSPLDRTGEHNEQFF. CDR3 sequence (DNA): TGTGCCAGCTCACCACTTGATAGGACAGGGGAACACAATGAGCAGTTCTTC.

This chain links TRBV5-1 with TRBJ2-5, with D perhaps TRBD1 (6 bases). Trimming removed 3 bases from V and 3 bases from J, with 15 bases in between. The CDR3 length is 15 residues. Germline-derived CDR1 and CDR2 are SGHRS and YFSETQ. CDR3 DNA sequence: TGCGCCAGCAGCTCATCCTTATGGACAGAAGAGACCCAGTACTTC. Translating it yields CASSSSLWTEETQYF.